The 18 T cell receptor beta chains below come from one sample, sequenced in a study of cytomegalovirus exposure and HLA in healthy donors. 13 Jbeta primers and 60 Vbeta primers were used for the PCR. Here immunoSEQ multiplex PCR was the method, and the copy in TCRdb shows in-frame clones only, minus some. Of roughly 180,000 clones listed, about four fifths are singletons. Input material: PBMCs. The receptors stem from a boy aged 5-17 years in good health and CMV-seronegative.

V and J are TRBV19 and TRBJ1-6; TRBD1 is a possible D gene (5 bases). CDR3 size: 14 residues. CDR1 and CDR2 (germline): LNHDA, SQIVND (reference sequence). With 4 bases removed from V and 11 bases from J, the gap between germline ends came to 15 bases. CDR3 coding DNA: TGTGCCAGTAGTAGGCAGGGTTTTGTTACACCCCTCCACTTT. Its translation is CASSRQGFVTPLHF.

This chain uses TRBV9 with TRBJ1-6; TRBD1 matches 8 bases. Germline values: CDR1 SGDLS, CDR2 YYNGEE. Trimming removed 5 bases from V and 8 bases from J; junction bases left unmatched: 9. This CDR3 has 15 residues. The CDR3 reads CASSARGRMDSPLHF. Here the CDR3 DNA reads TGTGCCAGCAGTGCCAGGGGGCGGATGGATTCACCCCTCCACTTT.

This clone was seen a few times. This chain uses TRBV6-4 with TRBJ2-2; D is undetermined. The CDR3 consists of 13 residues. The V end lost 4 bases, the J end lost 1 base, and 4 bases lay between the germline ends. Germline assignment: CDR1 MRHNA and CDR2 SNTAGT. DNA of the CDR3: TGTGCCAGCAGTGCCGGGAACACCGGGGAGCTGTTTTTT. Translation: CASSAGNTGELFF.

The genes are TRBV6-1 and TRBJ1-2; perhaps TRBD1 as D (6 bases). The germline V gene encodes CDR1 MNHNS and CDR2 SASEGT. Trimming shortened V by 6 bases and J by 4 bases, and 15 bases separated the two germline ends. There are 14 residues in the CDR3. The CDR3 nucleotides read TGTGCCAGCAGCCACAAAACGGACAGCTATGGCTACACCTTC. It specifies CASSHKTDSYGYTF.

The V and J genes are TRBV6-5 and TRBJ2-7; 11 positions agree with TRBD1. This CDR3 has 14 amino acids. V lost 4 bases, J lost 6 bases, and 5 bases stayed unmatched. In germline, CDR1 is MNHEY, CDR2 SVGAGI. The CDR3 nucleotides are TGTGCCAGCAGTTTCGGACAGGGGGCTCGCGAGCAGTACTTC. Its translation is CASSFGQGAREQYF.

V gene TRBV21-1 combines with J gene TRBJ2-1; TRBD2 is the table's D call, not checked against the DNA. TRBV21-1 is described as a pseudogene. This CDR3 has 17 amino acids. This CDR3 is CASSKVAGLADHNEQFF. The CDR3 DNA is TGTGCCAGCAGCAAAGTGGCAGGACTAGCGGACCACAATGAGCAGTTCTTC.

The chain recombines TRBV27 with TRBJ2-2, with no clear D. From germline, CDR1 is MNHEY and CDR2 SMNVEV (reference sequence). Trimming took 6 bases from V and 4 from J, leaving 15 bases between them. The CDR3 has 15 residues. Here the CDR3 DNA reads TGTGCCAGCAGGGAAGACGGGTTGGCCACCGGGGAGCTGTTTTTT. Amino acid sequence: CASREDGLATGELFF.

This clone is a singleton in its sample. The chain couples TRBV28 to TRBJ2-7, with D possibly being TRBD2 (6 bases). The CDR3 sequence is 16 residues long. V lost 5 bases and J 3 bases, leaving 20 bases between the germline ends. CDR1 and CDR2 from the germline V gene are MDHEN and SYDVKM. CDR3 nucleotides: TGTGCCAGCAGTGAGCTCATGGGGGGAGGAGGCTACGAGCAGTACTTC. This encodes CASSELMGGGGYEQYF.

A few counts support this clone. The rearrangement links TRBV28 to TRBJ1-5, with 7 positions matching TRBD1. Germline V gives CDR1 MDHEN, CDR2 SYDVKM. This CDR3 is built from 15 residues. V lost 3 bases to trimming and J lost 4 bases; unmatched junction nucleotides: 6. The CDR3 loop reads CASSFEDRRNQPQHF. The CDR3 bases are TGTGCCAGCAGTTTCGAGGACAGGAGAAATCAGCCCCAGCATTTT.

This chain connects TRBV11-2 to TRBJ2-7; D ambiguous. The germline V gene encodes CDR1 SGHAT and CDR2 FQNNGV. CDR3 size: 14 residues. Deletions cut 2 bases from V and 0 bases from J, with 8 bases between. The CDR3 sequence is CASSLTASSYEQYF. DNA for the CDR3: TGTGCCAGCAGCTTAACAGCCAGCTCCTACGAGCAGTACTTC.

The V call is TRBV30, the J call TRBJ1-3; D gene unclear. The CDR3 loop spans 13 amino acids. Between the trimmed V and J ends, which lost 5 bases and 0 bases, there was a span of 8 bases. The germline CDR1 and CDR2 sequences are GTSNPN and SVGIG (reference sequence). For the CDR3, the DNA is TGTGCCTGGGAAGAGCGCTCTGGAAACACCATATATTTT. The encoded protein is CAWEERSGNTIYF.

In DNA, the CDR3 is TGTGCCAGCAGTGGACTAGCGGGGGGGGTAAGCACAGATACGCAGTATTTT. Protein sequence: CASSGLAGGVSTDTQYF. The rearrangement uses TRBV2 and TRBJ2-3; 14 bases align to TRBD2. Unmatched junction bases numbered 3, after V lost 4 bases and J lost 0 bases. Germline values: CDR1 SNHLY, CDR2 FYNNEI. The CDR3 is 17 residues long.

The chain carries TRBV2 and TRBJ2-7; weak D call: TRBD1 (6 bases). The CDR3 totals 14 residues. Germline CDR1 SNHLY, CDR2 FYNNEI. With 6 bases removed from V and 5 bases from J, the gap between germline ends came to 17 bases. This CDR3 is CASSSGTLLNEQYF. The CDR3 nucleotides read TGTGCCAGCAGCTCCGGGACACTACTTAACGAGCAGTACTTC.

This rearrangement joins TRBV30 to TRBJ1-5; 9 nucleotides align to TRBD1. CDR1 and CDR2 from the germline V gene are GTSNPN and SVGIG (reference sequence). With 5 bases clipped from V and 16 bases from J, the junction kept 9 bases outside the gene matches. The CDR3 covers 11 residues. CDR3 DNA: TGTGCCTGGGGCCGGGACAGGGAGCGACATTTT. Protein product: CAWGRDRERHF.

This chain connects TRBV19 to TRBJ2-5; D might be TRBD2 (6 bases). The DNA end is more similar to TRBJ2-7, so the J call may be wrong. The CDR3 consists of 14 residues. Per germline, CDR1 LNHDA and CDR2 SQIVND (reference sequence). The CDR3 sequence: CASSPGLATYEQYF. The CDR3 DNA is TGTGCCAGTAGTCCGGGACTGGCCACGTACGAGCAGTACTTC.

The genes are TRBV7-8 and TRBJ2-7; 11 nucleotides align to TRBD2. CDR3 length: 19 residues. V shed 0 bases, J shed 0 bases, and the junction held 10 bases outside the gene matches. Germline V gives CDR1 SGHVS, CDR2 FQNEAQ. The CDR3 reads CASSLARLAGGPSSYEQYF. The CDR3, as DNA: TGTGCCAGCAGCTTAGCGCGGCTAGCGGGGGGCCCCAGCTCCTACGAGCAGTACTTC.

The chain is built from TRBV27 and TRBJ1-2; a weak D match, TRBD1 (6 bases). The CDR3 covers 14 residues. Germline V gives CDR1 MNHEY, CDR2 SMNVEV (reference sequence). Deletions cut 5 bases from V and 2 bases from J, with 12 bases between. The CDR3 sequence is CASSPGHLNYGYTF. CDR3 coding DNA: TGTGCCAGCAGTCCGGGACACCTGAACTATGGCTACACCTTC.

Only a few counts were recorded for this clone. The chain joins TRBV7-9 to TRBJ2-7; D is possibly TRBD1 (5 bases). CDR3 size: 16 residues. CDR1 is SEHNR and CDR2 is FQNEAQ in the germline V gene (reference sequence). The V gene lost 5 bases and the J gene lost 6 bases, with 23 bases spanning the gap. CDR3 nucleotides: TGTGCCAGCAGCCATTCTGGTCGGACACCGAGGTCCGAGCAGTACTTC. Residues: CASSHSGRTPRSEQYF. Complete variable domain (other parts from reference TRBV7-9 and TRBJ2-7): DTGVSQNPRHKITKRGQNVTFRCDPISEHNRLYWYRQTLGQGPEFLTYFQNEAQLEKSRLLSDRFSAERPKGSFSTLEIQRTEQGDSAMYLCASSHSGRTPRSEQYFGPGTRLTVT.